This note documents a single TCR beta chain sequence. Its antigen is unidentified. The record originates from a study of cytomegalovirus exposure and HLA in healthy donors. CDR1 and CDR2 from the germline V gene are SEHNR and FQNEAQ (reference sequence). The CDR3 is 13 amino acids. The ends were cut back, 9 bases at V and 5 bases at J, with 16 bases in the middle. Study-level findings and limits: Overall, around 160 TCR beta chains were annotated as cytomegalovirus-associated. Later analysis revealed greater clonal expansion in HLA-associated TCR beta chains than in equally common others. Later analysis showed most CMV-associated TCR beta chains appearing HLA-restricted. Most TCR sequences were seen very rarely across donors, but some public TCRs occurred in many.

Primers: 60 Vbeta forward and 13 Jbeta reverse. Produced via immunoSEQ multiplex PCR; TCRdb's table is partial and in-frame only. The table includes about 140,000 clones, around 79% detected once. The chain employs TRBV7-9 and TRBJ2-5; D gene uncertain. This TCR was recovered from a woman aged 50 to 60 in good health and CMV-seropositive. The specimen sequenced was PBMCs. CDR3 nucleotides: TGTGCCAGTCACAATCAAAAAACGGAGACCCAGTACTTC. Its protein product is CASHNQKTETQYF.